The T cell receptor (beta chain) described here comes from a study of T cells expressing NK-cell markers. TCR beta libraries carry UMIs added by 5'RACE template switching. With the 5' RACE reads reprocessed, TCRdb shows one record per CDR3 protein and no DNA. Recorded for this sample: 5,000 to 5,500 distinct CDR3 sequences. This CDR3 spans 14 amino acids. Germline CDR1 reads DFQATT; CDR2 reads SNEGSKA (reference sequence). This clonotype shows up as medium-sized by frequency. Its antigen is unknown. Findings and caveats of the study: A range of about 1.0-8% of CD8+ T cells consisted of dominant NKG2C+ clonotypes in several donors.

The J gene is TRBJ2-5, the V gene TRBV20-1; TCRdb outputs TRBD2, but without DNA this stays unchecked. The TCR comes from a man younger than 35 in good health. Sequencing used blood T cells: a sorted CD56 or NKG2C T cell subset, CD4+ or CD8+ T cells, or bulk PBMC T cells (not recorded which). The CDR3 sequence: CSAGGAGGSETQYF.